This T cell receptor (beta chain) was sequenced during a study of blood T cell repertoires in COVID-19. TCRdb's table, derived via immunoSEQ multiplex PCR, lists solely in-frame clones and lacks some. The table shows some 350,000 clones, with approximately 86% occurring only once. The germline V gene has CDR1 KGHSH and CDR2 LQKENI. Trimming shortened V by 1 base and J by 0 bases, and 7 bases separated the two germline ends. This CDR3 comprises 16 residues. The sequence came from a human donor in a cohort sampled during active COVID-19. The genes are TRBV18 and TRBJ2-6, with D perhaps matching TRBD2 (5 bases). Sequenced input: peripheral blood. The DNA for the CDR3 is TGTGCCAGCTCACCACTGAGCGGCTCTGGGGCCAACGTCCTGACTTTC. Protein sequence: CASSPLSGSGANVLTF.